These 22 T cell receptor beta chains share one sample of origin, sequenced in a study of early stage breast cancer tumors. TCRdb's table, derived via immunoSEQ multiplex PCR, lists solely in-frame clones and lacks some. The sample includes several thousand clones, 71% of them seen just once. The source material was normal breast tissue next to the tumor. These receptors were collected from a person between 55 and 69 years old with breast cancer.

CDR3 coding DNA: TGTGCCAGCAGCTTGAGGGGTCGCGCGTCCCACACTGAAGCTTTCTTT. Its protein is CASSLRGRASHTEAFF. The V call is TRBV5-8, the J call TRBJ1-1, with a tentative D call TRBD1 (5 bases). Germline loops: CDR1 SGHTS, CDR2 YDEGEE. The germline V and J ends were trimmed by 1 base and 3 bases, with 16 bases remaining between them. CDR3 size: 16 residues. Together with reference TRBV5-8 and TRBJ1-1, the CDR3 gives the full variable domain: EAGVTQSPTHLIKTRGQQATLRCSPISGHTSVYWYQQALGLGLQFLLWYDEGEERNRGNFPPRFSGRQFPNYSSELNVNALELEDSALYLCASSLRGRASHTEAFFGQGTRLTVV.

The chain uses TRBV28 and TRBJ2-7, with TRBD2 matching 12 bases. The CDR3 is made up of 15 amino acids. After removal of 3 bases from V and 3 bases from J, the junction contained 3 bases not matched to a gene. From germline, CDR1 is MDHEN and CDR2 SYDVKM. CDR3 bases: TGTGCCAGCAGTTTCCGGACTAGCGGGAACTACGAGCAGTACTTC. Translating it yields CASSFRTSGNYEQYF.

V is TRBV18 and J is TRBJ2-1, with 8 bases matching TRBD1. V shed 2 bases and J 9 bases; nucleotides not matched to a gene: 9. Germline CDR1 is KGHSH and CDR2 is LQKENI. The length of the CDR3 is 15 residues. DNA of the CDR3: TGTGCCAGCTCACCAATTAGACAGGGGTTTGGTGAGCAGTTCTTC. Amino acids: CASSPIRQGFGEQFF.

The chain joins TRBV30 to TRBJ2-7; 7 nucleotides align to TRBD2. With 5 bases clipped from V and 0 bases from J, the junction kept 7 bases outside the gene matches. Germline V gene sequence: CDR1 GTSNPN, CDR2 SVGIG (reference sequence). The CDR3 runs to 14 residues. In DNA, the CDR3 is TGTGCCTGGGGCACCGGGGGGTACTCCTACGAGCAGTACTTC. The encoded protein is CAWGTGGYSYEQYF.

The genes are TRBV6-4 and TRBJ2-1; tentatively, D is TRBD2 (6 bases). CDR3 length: 13 amino acids. With 6 bases removed from V and 7 bases from J, the gap between germline ends came to 13 bases. Germline V CDR1 and CDR2: MRHNA, SNTAGT. CDR3 sequence reads: CASSGEVSNEQFF. The CDR3, as DNA: TGTGCCAGCAGCGGGGAGGTTTCGAATGAGCAGTTCTTC.

The chain is built from TRBV6-5 and TRBJ1-1; TRBD1 is a possible D gene (5 bases). Between the trimmed V and J ends, which lost 2 bases and 5 bases, there was a span of 12 bases. This CDR3 region has 14 residues. The germline gives CDR1 MNHEY, CDR2 SVGAGI. The CDR3 DNA follows: TGTGCCAGCAGTTACGAGCAGGGAAGTACTGAAGCTTTCTTT. Translated, it gives CASSYEQGSTEAFF.

In its sample, this clone was seen a few times. The rearrangement uses TRBV28 and TRBJ2-7, with D perhaps matching TRBD1 (5 bases). Germline V gives CDR1 MDHEN, CDR2 SYDVKM. The CDR3 runs 12 residues. The V end lost 5 bases, the J end lost 9 bases, and 14 bases lay between the germline ends. This CDR3 reads CASSQQDIGQYF. The CDR3 DNA reads TGTGCCAGCAGTCAGCAGGACATCGGGCAGTACTTC. The full variable domain, in which reference TRBV28 and TRBJ2-7 provide the parts outside the CDR3, is DVKVTQSSRYLVKRTGEKVFLECVQDMDHENMFWYRQDPGLGLRLIYFSYDVKMKEKGDIPEGYSVSREKKERFSLILESASTNQTSMYLCASSQQDIGQYFGPGTRLTVT.

This clone was recorded once. This chain joins TRBV10-3 and TRBJ2-1; 15 bases agree with TRBD2. The CDR3 runs to 21 residues. Germline CDR1 ENHRY, CDR2 SYGVKD. After removal of 4 bases from V and 9 bases from J, the junction contained 22 bases not matched to a gene. CDR3 nucleotide sequence: TGTGCCATCAGTGGTCAGCCCCGGACAGGGACGGGACTAGCGGGAGGAAGTGAGCAGTTCTTC. Its protein product is CAISGQPRTGTGLAGGSEQFF.

The chain recombines TRBV4-3 with TRBJ2-3; TRBD1 aligns across 9 bases. Germline lookup yields CDR1 LGHNA and CDR2 YSLEER. The length of the CDR3 is 18 residues. After removal of 2 bases from V and 5 bases from J, the junction contained 14 bases not matched to a gene. The CDR3 region has the DNA TGCGCCAGCAGCCAAAAAGTCCAGGGGACAGGGTCCAAAGATACGCAGTATTTT. This translates into CASSQKVQGTGSKDTQYF.

This clone was observed a single time. The CDR3 sequence: CAINGGNVGWEQFF. DNA for the CDR3: TGTGCCATCAACGGCGGGAATGTGGGCTGGGAGCAGTTCTTC. The chain recombines TRBV10-3 with TRBJ2-1; weak D call: TRBD2 (6 bases). In germline, CDR1 is ENHRY, CDR2 SYGVKD. Trimming stripped 7 bases from V and 10 bases from J, with 20 bases between. The length of the CDR3 is 14 residues.

The CDR3 DNA sequence: TGCGCCAGCATGGTCAGCGGGACGTACACCGGGGAGCTGTTTTTT. It translates to CASMVSGTYTGELFF. The chain joins TRBV5-1 to TRBJ2-2, with 7 bases that match TRBD2. V shed 6 bases, J shed 3 bases, and the junction held 8 bases outside the gene matches. Looked up from germline, CDR1 is SGHRS and CDR2 is YFSETQ. The CDR3 extends over 15 amino acids.

J is TRBJ2-5 and V is TRBV2; 13 bases are shared with TRBD2. V lost 6 bases and J lost 4; bases outside the gene matches: 11. The CDR3 runs 17 residues. From germline, CDR1 is SNHLY and CDR2 FYNNEI. The CDR3 sequence: CASRERTSGRAGETQYF. CDR3 sequence (DNA): TGTGCCAGCAGAGAGCGGACTAGCGGGAGAGCTGGAGAGACCCAGTACTTC.

V usage is TRBV14 and J usage is TRBJ2-7; D is unclear. This CDR3 spans 13 amino acids. Between the trimmed V and J ends, which lost 4 bases and 3 bases, there was a span of 10 bases. Germline V lookup: CDR1 SGHDN, CDR2 FVKESK. The CDR3 is CASSRNQVYEQYF. CDR3 DNA sequence: TGTGCCAGCAGCCGCAATCAGGTCTACGAGCAGTACTTC.

The count of this clone is one. The genes are TRBV28 and TRBJ2-2; maybe TRBD1 (6 bases). The CDR3 extends over 14 amino acids. Germline V gives CDR1 MDHEN, CDR2 SYDVKM. The V end was cut by 6 bases, the J end by 6 bases, with 14 bases between. CDR3 bases: TGTGCCAGCAGCCGCTCCAGGGGCGCCGGGGAGCTGTTTTTT. It specifies CASSRSRGAGELFF.

This clone has just one count. The chain recombines TRBV5-4 with TRBJ2-7; a possible D gene is TRBD2 (6 bases). Germline values: CDR1 SGHNT, CDR2 YYREEE (reference sequence). The CDR3 runs to 15 residues. V was pared by 1 base and J by 7 bases, with 18 bases between. In nucleotides, the CDR3 is TGTGCCAGCAGCTTGAGCGCTAGCGAGTCGGGAGAGCAGTACTTC. It encodes CASSLSASESGEQYF. Filled out from reference TRBV5-4 and TRBJ2-7, the complete variable domain reads ETGVTQSPTHLIKTRGQQVTLRCSSQSGHNTVSWYQQALGQGPQFIFQYYREEENGRGNFPPRFSGLQFPNYSSELNVNALELDDSALYLCASSLSASESGEQYFGPGTRLTVT.

This clone occurred a few times. This chain uses TRBV7-2 with TRBJ1-3; 8 bases align to TRBD1. Germline loops: CDR1 SGHTA, CDR2 FQGNSA. V lost 5 bases and J lost 0; bases outside the gene matches: 6. The length of the CDR3 is 16 residues. CDR3: CASSGGTGNSGNTIYF. CDR3 DNA sequence: TGTGCCAGCAGCGGAGGGACAGGCAACTCTGGAAACACCATATATTTT.

This chain connects TRBV19 to TRBJ2-3; D might be TRBD2 (7 bases). V was clipped by 6 bases and J by 2 bases, with 12 bases between them. The germline CDR1 and CDR2 sequences are LNHDA and SQIVND (reference sequence). This CDR3 has 14 residues. DNA for the CDR3: TGTGCCAGTAGCCGGGGGGCGGACACAGATACGCAGTATTTT. This codes for CASSRGADTDTQYF.

This chain uses TRBV6-5 with TRBJ2-5; D is possibly TRBD1 (5 bases). Germline V gives CDR1 MNHEY, CDR2 SVGAGI. This CDR3 is 12 amino acids long. Between the trimmed V and J ends, which lost 6 bases and 10 bases, there was a span of 15 bases. The CDR3 is CASRGPGPLQYF. DNA for the CDR3: TGTGCCAGCAGGGGGCCGGGTCCTCTCCAGTACTTC.

Notes on this clone: One end of the junction varies from germline; a read error may be responsible. The V call is TRBV7-2, the J call TRBJ2-5, with TRBD2 matching 9 bases. The CDR3 is 14 residues long. The germline V gene has CDR1 SGHTA and CDR2 FQGNSA. Here the CDR3 reads CASTLLAGQETQYF. Here the CDR3 DNA reads TGTGCCAGCACCTTACTAGCGGGCCAAGAGACCCAGTACTTC.

CDR3 bases: TGTGCCAGCAGCCCTAACACGGACAGGGTTCTCACTGAAGCTTTCTTT. Translated, it gives CASSPNTDRVLTEAFF. The gene calls are TRBV7-2 and TRBJ1-1, with TRBD1 matching over 8 bases. CDR3 length equals 16 residues. V trimming: 5 bases; J trimming: 4 bases; junction bases outside the gene matches: 12. Germline V CDR1 and CDR2: SGHTA, FQGNSA. The full variable domain, completed using reference TRBV7-2 and TRBJ1-1, is GAGVSQSPSNKVTEKGKDVELRCDPISGHTALYWYRQSLGQGLEFLIYFQGNSAPDKSGLPSDRFSAERTGGSVSTLTIQRTQQEDSAVYLCASSPNTDRVLTEAFFGQGTRLTVV.

This clone was observed a single time. The rearrangement uses TRBV29-1 and TRBJ1-4; D ambiguous. Germline values: CDR1 SQVTM, CDR2 ANQGSEA. CDR3 length: 15 residues. The V and J ends lost 0 bases and 4 bases respectively, with 12 bases between them. DNA for the CDR3: TGCAGCGTTGAAGATTGGGCAGCTCATAATGAAAAACTGTTTTTT. Its protein product is CSVEDWAAHNEKLFF.

This clone appeared a few times. The chain couples TRBV5-5 to TRBJ1-4; 7 nucleotides line up with TRBD1. The trim removed 4 bases at V and 7 bases at J, leaving 7 bases unmatched. The CDR3 is made up of 14 amino acids. Germline lookup yields CDR1 SGHKS and CDR2 YYEKEE (reference sequence). The CDR3 DNA follows: TGTGCCAGCAGCAGGACAGGAGAAATTGAAAAACTGTTTTTT. It yields the protein CASSRTGEIEKLFF.